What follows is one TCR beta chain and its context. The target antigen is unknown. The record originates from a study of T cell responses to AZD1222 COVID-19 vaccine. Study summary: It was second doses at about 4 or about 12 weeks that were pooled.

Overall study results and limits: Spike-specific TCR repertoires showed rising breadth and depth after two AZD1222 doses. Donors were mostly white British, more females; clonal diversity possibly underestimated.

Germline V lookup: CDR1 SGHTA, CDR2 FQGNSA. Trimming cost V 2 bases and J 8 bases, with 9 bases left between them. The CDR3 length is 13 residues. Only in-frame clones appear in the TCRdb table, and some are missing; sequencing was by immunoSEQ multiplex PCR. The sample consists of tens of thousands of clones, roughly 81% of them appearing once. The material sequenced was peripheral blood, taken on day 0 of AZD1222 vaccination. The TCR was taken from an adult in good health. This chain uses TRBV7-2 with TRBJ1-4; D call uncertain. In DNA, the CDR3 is TGTGCCAGCAGCTTAAGTGTCCGGGAAAAACTGTTTTTT. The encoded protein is CASSLSVREKLFF.